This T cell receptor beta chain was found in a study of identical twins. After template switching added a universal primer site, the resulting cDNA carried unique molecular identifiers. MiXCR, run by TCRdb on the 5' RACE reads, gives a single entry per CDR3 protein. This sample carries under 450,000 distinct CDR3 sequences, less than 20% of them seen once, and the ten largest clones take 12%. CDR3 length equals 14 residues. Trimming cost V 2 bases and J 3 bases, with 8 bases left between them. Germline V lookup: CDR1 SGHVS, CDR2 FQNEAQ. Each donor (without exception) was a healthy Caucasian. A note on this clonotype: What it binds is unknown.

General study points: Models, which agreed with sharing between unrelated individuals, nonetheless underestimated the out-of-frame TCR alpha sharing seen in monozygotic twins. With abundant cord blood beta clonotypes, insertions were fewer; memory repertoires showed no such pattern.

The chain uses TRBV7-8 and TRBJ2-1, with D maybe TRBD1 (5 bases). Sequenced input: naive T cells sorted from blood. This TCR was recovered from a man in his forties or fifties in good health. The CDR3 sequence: CASSLRTLYNEQFF. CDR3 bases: TGTGCCAGCAGCTTAAGGACACTCTACAATGAGCAGTTCTTC. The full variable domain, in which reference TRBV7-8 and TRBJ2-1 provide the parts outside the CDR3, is GAGVSQSPRYKVAKRGQDVALRCDPISGHVSLFWYQQALGQGPEFLTYFQNEAQLDKSGLPSDRFFAERPEGSVSTLKIQRTQQEDSAVYLCASSLRTLYNEQFFGPGTRLTVL.